The clone carrying this T cell receptor beta chain was counted only a few times. As yet, its antigen is unknown. Hyperthyroidism was new, under 2 months, in patients aged 18 to 65. Patients with other autoimmune diseases, uncontrolled infections, pregnancy or lactation were excluded. The data belong to a study of Graves' ophthalmopathy and Graves' hyperthyroidism. Study-level background: Hyperthyroidism qualified as stable when ophthalmopathy did not develop within 18 months of follow-up. Study-wide results and caveats: Most expanded clonotypes from thyroid (those above 0.001 frequency) were also found in blood.

Germline V gene sequence: CDR1 PRHDT, CDR2 FYEKMQ (reference sequence). The CDR3 totals 15 residues. Trimming stripped 5 bases from V and 5 bases from J, with 19 bases between. The study amplified TCR beta CDR3 regions using RNA transcripts. First-round RT-PCR used HTBI primers; second-round multiplex PCR followed. TCRdb fed the multiplex PCR reads into MiXCR, producing one record per CDR3 protein. The top ten clones hold around 10% of a sample with around 1.1 million distinct CDR3 sequences, about 38% of them seen once. The origin of this receptor is an adult man with Graves' hyperthyroidism. This chain connects TRBV13 to TRBJ2-7; no firm D call. The sequenced sample consisted of peripheral blood or thyroid tissue (not recorded which). The CDR3 sequence is CASSGSRARRDEQYF. The CDR3 coding sequence is TGTGCCAGCAGCGGATCCCGGGCCCGTCGGGACGAGCAGTACTTC.